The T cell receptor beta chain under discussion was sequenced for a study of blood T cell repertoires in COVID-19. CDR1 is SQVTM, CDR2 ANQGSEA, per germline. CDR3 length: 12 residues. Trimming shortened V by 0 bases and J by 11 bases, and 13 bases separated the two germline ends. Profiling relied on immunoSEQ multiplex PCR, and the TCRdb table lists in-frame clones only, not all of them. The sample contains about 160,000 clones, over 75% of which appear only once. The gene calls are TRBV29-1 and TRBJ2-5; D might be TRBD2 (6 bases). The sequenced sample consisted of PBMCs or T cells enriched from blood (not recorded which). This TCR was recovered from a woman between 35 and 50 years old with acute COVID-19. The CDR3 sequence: CSVEERRGSQYF. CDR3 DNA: TGCAGCGTTGAAGAGCGGAGGGGTTCTCAGTACTTC. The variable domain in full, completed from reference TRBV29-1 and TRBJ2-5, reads SAVISQKPSRDICQRGTSLTIQCQVDSQVTMMFWYRQQPGQSLTLIATANQGSEATYESGFVIDKFPISRPNLTFSTLTVSNMSPEDSSIYLCSVEERRGSQYFGPGTRLLVL.